This is a list of T cell receptor beta chains from one sample in a study of T-cell reconstitution after alpha-beta-depleted transplantation in children. Each CDR3 protein gets one entry after TCRdb re-called the PCR reads with MiXCR. The table records about 870,000 distinct CDR3 sequences, 16% of them present only once. The sample in question was PBMCs, mostly from graft donor cells, obtained 360 days after TCRalphabeta/CD19-depleted stem cell transplant. The source is a male patient younger than 18 who had a stem cell transplant for acute lymphoblastic leukemia, so the T cells may come from the graft donor. Each CDR3 is given with its conserved first and last residue. The D gene is left open where the match is weak. Clone size is not always given. Where it is, it says once, few, many or a class for expanded clones.

v_call	clone_size	d_call	j_call	cdr3_aa	cdr3_nt
TRBV4-1	NA	NA	TRBJ2-5	CASSQGQQETQYF	TGCGCCAGCAGCCAAGGACAGCAAGAGACCCAGTACTTC
TRBV5-1	few	TRBD1	TRBJ2-3	CASSGTGDRGDTQYF	TGCGCCAGCAGCGGGACAGGGGATCGGGGTGATACGCAGTATTTT
TRBV5-4	few	NA	TRBJ2-5	CASSFGSHTETQYF	TGTGCCAGCAGCTTCGGGTCCCACACTGAGACCCAGTACTTC
TRBV5-1	many	TRBD2	TRBJ2-7	CASSGRLAGDYEQYF	TGCGCCAGCAGCGGACGACTAGCGGGGGACTACGAGCAGTACTTC
TRBV7-2	few	NA	TRBJ1-6	CASSPRGGFAMGSPLHF	TGTGCCAGCAGCCCTCGGGGGGGATTCGCAATGGGTTCACCCCTCCACTTT
TRBV25-1	NA	NA	TRBJ1-1	CASSEYFRTAEAFF	TGTGCCAGCAGTGAATATTTTAGGACAGCTGAAGCTTTCTTT
TRBV6-2/TRBV6-3	NA	TRBD1	TRBJ2-7	CASNRATGPEQYF	TGTGCCAGCAATAGGGCGACAGGGCCCGAGCAGTACTTC
TRBV7-9	NA	NA	TRBJ2-1	CASSLDTVYNEQFF	TGTGCCAGCAGCCTCGACACGGTCTACAATGAGCAGTTCTTC
TRBV5-1	many	TRBD2	TRBJ2-7	CASSLGAGGPPYEQYF	TGTGCCAGCAGCTTAGGGGCGGGAGGGCCCCCCTACGAGCAGTACTTC
TRBV12-3/TRBV12-4	few	NA	TRBJ2-7	CASTKGLRSAEQYF	TGTGCCAGCACCAAAGGGCTAAGATCGGCCGAGCAGTACTTC
TRBV2	few	NA	TRBJ2-7	CASIRQGGYEQYF	TGTGCCAGCATCAGGCAGGGAGGCTACGAGCAGTACTTC
TRBV12-3/TRBV12-4	many	NA	TRBJ2-5	CASRMTVQETQYF	TGTGCCAGCAGAATGACAGTACAAGAGACCCAGTACTTC
TRBV29-1	many	TRBD1	TRBJ1-1	CSVRLGGQGERGNTEAFF	TGCAGCGTCCGTCTAGGGGGACAGGGAGAGAGAGGGAACACTGAAGCTTTCTTT
TRBV10-2	NA	NA	TRBJ1-2	CASSESFIEGVYGYTF	TGCGCCAGCAGTGAGTCGTTTATAGAGGGTGTCTATGGCTACACCTTC
TRBV27	NA	TRBD1	TRBJ2-7	CASSFRTGGPEQYF	TGTGCCAGCAGTTTCCGGACAGGGGGACCCGAGCAGTACTTC
TRBV9	few	NA	TRBJ2-1	CASSVPPGDYNEQFF	TGTGCCAGCAGCGTCCCCCCGGGGGATTACAATGAGCAGTTCTTC
TRBV27	few	NA	TRBJ1-1	CASSLSPGGTGEAFF	TGTGCCAGCAGTTTATCCCCCGGGGGGACGGGAGAAGCTTTCTTT
TRBV11-1	NA	NA	TRBJ2-6	CASSFQGIGANVLTF	TGTGCCAGCAGCTTTCAGGGGATTGGGGCCAACGTCCTGACTTTC
TRBV3-1	NA	TRBD2	TRBJ2-7	CASSQTGVGGSYEQYF	TGTGCCAGCAGCCAAACGGGAGTGGGCGGGAGCTACGAGCAGTACTTC
TRBV12-3/TRBV12-4	many	NA	TRBJ2-3	CAVTNGGRTGTDTQYF	TGTGCCGTTACGAATGGGGGGCGAACTGGCACAGATACGCAGTATTTT
TRBV11-2	few	TRBD2	TRBJ2-1	CASERLAGTDEQFF	TGTGCCAGCGAACGCCTAGCGGGAACGGATGAGCAGTTCTTC
TRBV4-2	NA	NA	TRBJ2-1	CASSQQINEQFF	TGTGCCAGCAGCCAGCAAATAAATGAGCAGTTCTTC
TRBV5-1	NA	NA	TRBJ2-3	CASSLGTPPVDTQYF	TGCGCCAGCAGCTTGGGGACTCCCCCGGTCGATACGCAGTATTTT
TRBV29-1	NA	NA	TRBJ2-1	CSVGGASSYNEQFF	TGCAGCGTTGGGGGTGCCAGCTCCTACAATGAGCAGTTCTTC
TRBV5-8	NA	NA	TRBJ2-7	CASSSGYRYEQYF	TGTGCCAGCAGCTCAGGGTATCGCTACGAGCAGTACTTC
TRBV29-1	few	TRBD2	TRBJ2-1	CSVEPSGVYNEQFF	TGCAGCGTTGAGCCTAGCGGGGTGTACAATGAGCAGTTCTTC
TRBV7-9	few	NA	TRBJ2-7	CASSPPGPLPYEQYF	TGTGCCAGCAGCCCGCCGGGACCTCTCCCCTACGAGCAGTACTTC
TRBV2	NA	NA	TRBJ2-1	CASSPGTPFNEQFF	TGTGCCAGCAGTCCCGGGACTCCATTCAATGAGCAGTTCTTC
TRBV27	NA	TRBD1	TRBJ2-1	CASSPRRTGIHEQFF	TGTGCCAGCAGCCCCCGCAGGACAGGGATCCACGAGCAGTTCTTC
TRBV7-8	few	TRBD2	TRBJ2-3	CASSRLAGYTDTQYF	TGTGCCAGCAGCCGACTAGCGGGGTACACAGATACGCAGTATTTT
TRBV3-1	NA	NA	TRBJ1-2	CASSPYAGDYGYTF	TGTGCCAGCAGCCCGTACGCAGGGGACTATGGCTACACCTTC
TRBV12-3/TRBV12-4	NA	NA	TRBJ2-5	CASSFSPGQGSETQYF	TGTGCCAGCAGTTTTTCGCCTGGGCAGGGGTCAGAGACCCAGTACTTC
TRBV4-1	NA	NA	TRBJ2-5	CASSPVWGTQTQYF	TGCGCCAGCAGCCCGGTTTGGGGTACACAGACCCAGTACTTC
TRBV5-6	NA	NA	TRBJ2-1	CASNGFSGEQFF	TGTGCGAGTAATGGGTTTTCAGGTGAGCAGTTCTTC
TRBV7-6	few	TRBD2	TRBJ2-3	CASCLRTSGRDTQYF	TGTGCCAGCTGCCTCCGGACTAGCGGCAGAGATACGCAGTATTTT
TRBV5-1	few	TRBD2	TRBJ2-7	CASSLGGTSGNLGEQYF	TGCGCCAGCAGCTTGGGGGGGACTAGCGGGAATCTTGGCGAGCAGTACTTC
TRBV5-1	few	TRBD1	TRBJ1-2	CASSLGLIQGRNYGYTF	TGCGCCAGCAGCTTGGGGCTAATACAGGGGAGGAACTATGGCTACACCTTC
TRBV7-8	few	NA	TRBJ1-1	CASSLTSDGQAFF	TGTGCCAGCAGCTTAACATCCGACGGACAAGCTTTCTTT
TRBV15	few	NA	TRBJ2-5	CATSRVGYRETQYF	TGTGCCACCAGCAGAGTAGGGTACCGAGAGACCCAGTACTTC
TRBV5-1	many	NA	TRBJ1-1	CASSFGGAGDTEAFF	TGCGCCAGCAGCTTTGGAGGGGCAGGGGACACTGAAGCTTTCTTT
TRBV5-1	many	TRBD2	TRBJ2-1	CASSFPLTSSYNEQFF	TGCGCCAGCAGCTTCCCCTTGACTAGCAGTTACAATGAGCAGTTCTTC
TRBV4-1	few	TRBD2	TRBJ2-5	CASSQGPLTSGSQRTQETQYF	TGCGCCAGCAGCCAAGGCCCTTTGACTAGCGGCAGCCAGAGGACTCAAGAGACCCAGTACTTC
TRBV27	few	TRBD2	TRBJ2-1	CASLGLAGKVEQFF	TGTGCCAGCCTGGGACTAGCGGGAAAGGTTGAGCAGTTCTTC
TRBV6-1	many	TRBD2	TRBJ2-3	CASSPSGTSSNTQYF	TGTGCCAGCAGTCCCTCCGGGACTAGCTCTAATACGCAGTATTTT
TRBV7-2	NA	NA	TRBJ2-5	CASSLGSSFVQETQYF	TGTGCCAGCAGCTTAGGGTCCTCGTTTGTCCAAGAGACCCAGTACTTC
TRBV11-1	few	TRBD1	TRBJ2-1	CASSLRRGPSSSYNEQFF	TGTGCCAGCAGCTTACGCAGGGGGCCATCGAGCTCCTACAATGAGCAGTTCTTC
TRBV6-6	NA	TRBD2	TRBJ2-1	CASTLSGRSEQFF	TGTGCCAGCACCCTTAGCGGGAGGAGTGAGCAGTTCTTC
TRBV5-1	few	NA	TRBJ1-4	CASSLGGQTNEKLFF	TGCGCCAGCAGCTTGGGTGGACAGACTAATGAAAAACTGTTTTTT
TRBV12-3/TRBV12-4	NA	NA	TRBJ2-3	CASSLLAEGTDTQYF	TGTGCCAGCAGCCTACTAGCCGAAGGCACAGATACGCAGTATTTT
TRBV5-1	NA	NA	TRBJ1-3	CASSSFDRRSGNTIYF	TGCGCCAGCAGCTCTTTTGACAGGCGCTCTGGAAACACCATATATTTT
TRBV18	NA	NA	TRBJ1-1	CASSSTGTTEAFF	TGTGCCAGCTCCTCAACAGGGACCACTGAAGCTTTCTTT
TRBV28	NA	NA	TRBJ2-5	CATSMETQYF	TGTGCCACCTCAATGGAGACCCAGTACTTC